This record looks at one TCR beta chain sequence and its context. Its specificity is unknown. Sequencing was performed with immunoSEQ multiplex PCR; in TCRdb, only in-frame clones are kept and a portion is missing. This sample carries roughly 71,000 clones, 85% of them seen once, and the ten largest clones take under 0.9%. The sample comes from a study of OX40 agonist ivuxolimab in advanced cancers. Study summary: Partial responses occurred in Three dose-escalation patients, one with hepatocellular carcinoma and two with cutaneous melanoma. Study outcomes and limitations: There were, on average, more expanded clones in CD8+ T cells than in CD4+. Clonal expansion from baseline to week 6 occurred in both CD4+ and CD8+ T cells.

The V and J ends lost 6 bases and 3 bases respectively, with 12 bases between them. This CDR3 comprises 14 residues. Germline CDR1 is WNHNN and CDR2 is SYGVQD (reference sequence). This chain connects TRBV10-1 to TRBJ1-5; TRBD1 is a possible D gene (6 bases). The sequence was obtained from an adult with an advanced solid tumor such as melanoma, head and neck, liver or kidney cancer. This sample comprised CD4+ or CD8+ T cells sorted from blood, obtained in a trial of the OX40 agonist ivuxolimab. CDR3 bases: TGCGCCAGCAGGGACTACAGGGCCAATCAGCCCCAGCATTTT. Protein sequence: CASRDYRANQPQHF.